The present TCR beta chain was sequenced within a study of long-term antiretroviral therapy in people with HIV. Version v3.0 of the immunoSEQ assay ran at survey level. Profiling relied on immunoSEQ multiplex PCR, and the TCRdb table lists in-frame clones only, not all of them. The repertoire holds about 32,000 clones, 80% to 90% seen once, with about 10% in the top ten. The CDR3 totals 14 residues. Per germline, CDR1 SGHRS and CDR2 YFSETQ. V was cut by 3 bases and J by 2 bases, with 11 bases left in between. Participants living with HIV all received treatment in the United States. Every specimen provided roughly 0.9-10 million cryopreserved PBMC before DNA extraction took place.

V is TRBV5-1 and J is TRBJ1-2, with D unresolved. This clonotype originated in a man younger than 35 with HIV. Source: unsorted PBMCs, taken 2.2 years after starting antiretroviral therapy. The CDR3 region has the DNA TGCGCCAGCAGCTCCCAGACATCAAACTATGGCTACACCTTC. It encodes CASSSQTSNYGYTF.